This T cell receptor beta chain is from a study of memory CD8 T cells in hepatitis C reinfection. The wider study: Samples at peak reinfection came 3 to 8 weeks post-detection.

The repertoire was sequenced with immunoSEQ multiplex PCR; TCRdb's copy has only in-frame clones and lacks some. There are roughly 43,000 clones in the sample; 85% to 90% occur only once, and 1% to 1.5% lies in the top ten. This clone has only one observation. Time point described: peak reinfection, 3 to 8 weeks after reinfection detection. The sorted cells went straight to TCR sequencing with no prior in vitro expansion. This TCR derives from a man aged 18-30 years with hepatitis C virus infection. Sequenced: naive CD8+ T cells sorted from blood.

The CDR3 region is CASSQEYSYGYTF. The CDR3 nucleotides read TGCGCCAGCAGCCAAGAATACAGTTACGGCTACACCTTC. This chain connects TRBV4-3 to TRBJ1-2; D is undetermined. Trimming shortened V by 0 bases and J by 8 bases, and 10 bases separated the two germline ends. The germline V gene encodes CDR1 LGHNA and CDR2 YSLEER. This CDR3 is 13 amino acids long.